The rows below give T cell receptor beta chains drawn from one sample of a study of T cell changes during pregnancy in multiple sclerosis. The protocol was immunoSEQ multiplex PCR, while the TCRdb copy is restricted to in-frame clones and leaves out a portion. The sample lists under 95,000 clones; roughly 95% were seen once. Sequences were derived from peripheral blood, sampled in the second trimester of pregnancy. These receptors were taken from a female donor in good health, enrolled as a control in a pregnancy study. Each CDR3 is given with its conserved first and last residue. A D gene is named only where the DNA matches it firmly. Rows give clone size only sometimes, using once, few, many, or a class for an expanded clone.

j_call d_call clone_size v_call cdr3_aa cdr3_nt
TRBJ1-4 . . TRBV15 CATSRDLTRPREKLFF TGTGCCACCAGCAGAGACCTTACGAGGCCAAGAGAAAAACTGTTTTTT
TRBJ2-5 TRBD1 . TRBV2 CASGKDRGQETQYF TGTGCCAGCGGAAAAGACAGGGGGCAAGAGACCCAGTACTTC
TRBJ2-7 . . TRBV9 CASSRDNPYEQYF TGTGCCAGCAGTCGGGACAATCCCTACGAGCAGTACTTC
TRBJ2-3 TRBD2 . TRBV6-1 CASIPGLATDTQYF TGTGCCAGCATCCCGGGACTAGCCACAGATACGCAGTATTTT
TRBJ2-3 . . TRBV5-6 CASSFYPGSDTQYF TGTGCCAGCAGCTTCTACCCAGGGTCCGATACGCAGTATTTT
TRBJ1-1 . . TRBV4-3 CASSQDRYTEAFF TGCGCCAGCAGCCAAGACAGGTACACTGAAGCTTTCTTT
TRBJ1-1 . . TRBV6-5 CASSSGTRDTEAFF TGTGCCAGCAGTTCCGGAACCCGGGACACTGAAGCTTTCTTT
TRBJ2-7 . . TRBV6-5 CASSYATVSKQYF TGTGCCAGCAGTTACGCGACAGTTTCAAAGCAGTACTTC
TRBJ2-5 TRBD2 . TRBV7-2 CASSLTGAGEEETQYF TGTGCCAGCAGCTTAACTGGAGCGGGGGAGGAAGAGACCCAGTACTTC
TRBJ2-7 . . TRBV10-3 CAISPGLSYEQYF TGTGCCATCAGCCCAGGGCTTTCCTACGAGCAGTACTTC
TRBJ1-1 TRBD1 . TRBV5-1 CASSLFRTGGADTEAFF TGCGCCAGCAGCTTGTTTAGGACAGGGGGCGCGGACACTGAAGCTTTCTTT
TRBJ2-7 . . TRBV7-9 CASSPGYSYEQYF TGTGCCAGCAGCCCGGGATACTCCTACGAGCAGTACTTC
TRBJ2-5 . . TRBV11-1 CASSLGGLLGGQETQYF TGTGCCAGCAGCTTAGGTGGGCTTCTCGGGGGCCAAGAGACCCAGTACTTC
TRBJ2-7 . . TRBV10-3 CAGGVGGYEQYF TGTGCCGGCGGGGTTGGAGGGTACGAGCAGTACTTC
TRBJ2-5 TRBD1 . TRBV13 CASSQETGGVETQYF TGTGCCAGCAGCCAAGAGACAGGGGGCGTGGAGACCCAGTACTTC
TRBJ2-7 TRBD1 . TRBV9 CASSPQDRIPYEQYF TGTGCCAGCAGCCCCCAGGACAGGATCCCCTACGAGCAGTACTTC
TRBJ2-6 . . TRBV4-3 CASSFSGSGANVLTF TGCGCCAGCAGCTTCTCAGGCTCTGGGGCCAACGTCCTGACTTTC
TRBJ2-7 . . TRBV7-2 CASSWQFAYEQYF TGTGCCAGCAGCTGGCAGTTCGCCTACGAGCAGTACTTC
TRBJ1-3 TRBD1 once TRBV9 CASSPRPDRGPGNTIYF TGTGCCAGCAGCCCTCGACCGGACAGGGGGCCTGGAAACACCATATATTTT
TRBJ1-1 TRBD1 . TRBV27 CASSLKTGGVTEAFF TGTGCCAGCAGTTTGAAGACAGGGGGAGTGACTGAAGCTTTCTTT
TRBJ1-1 . once TRBV11-2 CASSLGTGYFMNTEAFF TGTGCCAGCAGCTTAGGTACAGGGTACTTTATGAACACTGAAGCTTTCTTT
TRBJ2-2 . . TRBV30 CAWTGGGELFF TGTGCCTGGACAGGTGGCGGGGAGCTGTTTTTT
TRBJ2-7 . . TRBV4-3 CASDGHNSYEQYF TGCGCCAGCGACGGACATAACTCCTACGAGCAGTACTTC
TRBJ1-1 . . TRBV27 CASSQSGRGFF TGTGCCAGCAGTCAGTCCGGGAGGGGTTTCTTT
TRBJ2-2 TRBD2 . TRBV11-2 CASSKSGGENTGELFF TGTGCCAGCAGCAAGAGCGGGGGGGAGAACACCGGGGAGCTGTTTTTT
TRBJ1-3 . . TRBV7-6 CASSLTRVRGNTIYF TGTGCCAGCAGCTTAACCCGGGTTAGGGGAAACACCATATATTTT
TRBJ1-2 . . TRBV4-3 CASSQEFTGKDGYTF TGCGCCAGCAGCCAAGAATTCACAGGGAAAGATGGCTACACCTTC
TRBJ1-5 . . TRBV7-6 CASSPARGNQPQHF TGTGCCAGCAGCCCGGCGAGGGGGAATCAGCCCCAGCATTTT
TRBJ1-4 . . TRBV2 CATGQRGTNEKLFF TGTGCCACGGGTCAAAGGGGAACTAATGAAAAACTGTTTTTT
TRBJ1-2 TRBD1 . TRBV7-2 CASSSGTGRGYTF TGTGCCAGCAGCTCCGGGACAGGGCGAGGCTACACCTTC
TRBJ2-5 TRBD1 . TRBV7-2 CASSVDRGMETQYF TGTGCCAGCAGCGTCGACAGGGGAATGGAGACCCAGTACTTC
TRBJ2-3 . . TRBV7-2 CASSPAGTGWGDTQYF TGTGCCAGCAGCCCAGCGGGGACAGGTTGGGGGGATACGCAGTATTTT
TRBJ1-5 . . TRBV6-1 CASNTGYSNQPQHF TGTGCCAGCAATACAGGTTATAGCAATCAGCCCCAGCATTTT
TRBJ2-2 TRBD1 . TRBV15 CATSRTIGTANTGELFF TGTGCCACCAGCAGGACGATCGGGACAGCGAACACCGGGGAGCTGTTTTTT
TRBJ1-3 . . TRBV30 CAWSVRGSGNTIYF TGTGCCTGGAGTGTCCGGGGGTCGGGAAACACCATATATTTT
TRBJ1-2 . . TRBV6-1 CASSEGVAGAHYGYTF TGTGCCAGCAGTGAAGGGGTTGCGGGGGCGCACTATGGCTACACCTTC
TRBJ1-2 . . TRBV19 CASQPRADDYGYTF TGTGCCAGCCAACCCAGGGCGGACGACTATGGCTACACCTTC
TRBJ1-1 . . TRBV19 CASSMARTEAFF TGTGCCAGTAGTATGGCTAGGACTGAAGCTTTCTTT
TRBJ1-3 . . TRBV4-3 CASSQALYRISGNTIYF TGCGCCAGCAGCCAAGCCCTCTACAGGATCTCTGGAAACACCATATATTTT
TRBJ1-2 TRBD1 . TRBV27 CASSPTPHRGLDYGYTF TGTGCCAGCAGTCCAACTCCGCACAGGGGGCTTGACTATGGCTACACCTTC
TRBJ2-1 TRBD2 . TRBV5-4 CASSLDSRASGAQFF TGTGCCAGCAGCTTGGATAGTAGGGCTAGCGGCGCTCAGTTCTTC
TRBJ1-1 . few TRBV7-9 CASSLSSTEAFF TGTGCCAGCAGCTTATCGAGCACTGAAGCTTTCTTT
TRBJ1-2 TRBD1 . TRBV5-6 CASSGAPGQSVYGYTF TGTGCCAGCAGCGGGGCACCGGGACAGTCTGTTTATGGCTACACCTTC
TRBJ1-2 TRBD1 once TRBV6-5 CASSPGQGSKGYTF TGTGCCAGCAGTCCGGGACAGGGATCGAAGGGCTACACCTTC
TRBJ1-2 . . TRBV7-9 CASSPGSLGYTF TGTGCCAGCAGCCCAGGGTCGTTGGGCTACACCTTC
TRBJ1-2 . once TRBV7-3 CASNKSGVGYGYTF TGTGCCAGCAACAAGAGCGGGGTGGGCTATGGCTACACCTTC
TRBJ1-4 TRBD1 . TRBV7-6 CASSLGTGTEKLFF TGTGCCAGCAGCTTGGGGACAGGGACTGAAAAACTGTTTTTT
TRBJ1-6 TRBD1 . TRBV5-6 CASRSGTGVTYNSPLHF TGTGCCAGCAGGTCCGGGACAGGGGTTACCTATAATTCACCCCTCCACTTT
TRBJ1-2 TRBD1 few TRBV7-9 CASSQGEGYGYTF TGTGCCAGCAGCCAGGGGGAAGGCTATGGCTACACCTTC
TRBJ2-7 . . TRBV27 CASSRGPFSYEQYF TGTGCCAGCAGCAGAGGGCCCTTCTCCTACGAGCAGTACTTC
TRBJ1-5 . few TRBV30 CAWSVRTIDQPQHF TGTGCCTGGAGTGTAAGGACAATCGATCAGCCCCAGCATTTT